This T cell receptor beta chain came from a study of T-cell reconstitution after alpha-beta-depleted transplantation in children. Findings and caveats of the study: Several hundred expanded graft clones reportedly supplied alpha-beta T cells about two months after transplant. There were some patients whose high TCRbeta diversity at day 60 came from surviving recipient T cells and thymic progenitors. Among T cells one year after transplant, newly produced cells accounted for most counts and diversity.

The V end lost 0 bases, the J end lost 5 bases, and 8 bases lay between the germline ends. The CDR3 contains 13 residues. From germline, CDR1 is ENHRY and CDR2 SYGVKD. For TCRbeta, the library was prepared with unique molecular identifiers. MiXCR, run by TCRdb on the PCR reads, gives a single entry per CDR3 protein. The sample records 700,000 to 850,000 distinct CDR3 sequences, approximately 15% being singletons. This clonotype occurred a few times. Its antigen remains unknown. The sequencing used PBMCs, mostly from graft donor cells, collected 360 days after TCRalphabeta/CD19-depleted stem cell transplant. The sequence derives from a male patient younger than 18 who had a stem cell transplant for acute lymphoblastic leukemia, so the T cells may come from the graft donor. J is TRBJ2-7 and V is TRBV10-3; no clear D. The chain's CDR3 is CAISESHKDEQYF. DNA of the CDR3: TGTGCCATCAGTGAGTCGCACAAGGACGAGCAGTACTTC.